The 30 T cell receptor beta chains below all came from one sample that was sequenced in a study of Tregs in tolerant kidney transplant recipients (dated by TCRdb to between 2018 and 2020). The sample's time point label is to be understood as: blood sample drawn before combined kidney and bone marrow transplant. Library generation was performed with the immunoSEQ multiplex PCR assay. In its TCRdb copy, this immuneACCESS table keeps in-frame sequences only and misses some clones. Where compared with another copy, unresolved V genes explain less than half of these, and the others have no known cause. Recorded for this sample are some 80,000 clones; about 98% of them occurred a single time. The ten largest clones take up approximately 0.56% of the sample. The starting material was CD4+ T cells from blood, obtained before the transplant. Every receptor here comes from a human donor who received a combined kidney and bone marrow transplant.

The rearrangement joins TRBV4-1 to TRBJ2-7; TRBD1 matches 8 bases. This CDR3 contains 17 residues. Germline CDR1 reads MGHRA; CDR2 reads YSYEKL. Trimming at V came to 4 bases and at J to 0 bases, leaving 11 bases not matched to a gene. CDR3 sequence (DNA): TGCGCCAGCAGCCTTTTCTTAGGTGGACAGGGCTCCTACGAGCAGTACTTC. This codes for CASSLFLGGQGSYEQYF.

The chain combines TRBV5-6 with TRBJ1-2; D is uncertain. V lost 4 bases, J lost 5 bases, and 18 bases lay in between. The germline V gene encodes CDR1 SGHDT and CDR2 YYEEEE. The CDR3 is made up of 15 amino acids. As DNA, the CDR3 is TGTGCCAGCAGCCCTATTGCTCCCCGCGCATATGGCTACACCTTC. Its protein product is CASSPIAPRAYGYTF.

This chain links TRBV7-2 with TRBJ2-4; perhaps TRBD2 as D (5 bases). Trimming took 2 bases from V and 1 from J, leaving 12 bases between them. This CDR3 has 16 amino acids. Germline CDR1 SGHTA, CDR2 FQGNSA. CDR3 in amino acids: CASSLQSGGAKNIQYF. The CDR3 DNA sequence: TGTGCCAGCAGCTTACAATCCGGCGGGGCCAAAAACATTCAGTACTTC.

The chain carries TRBV7-7 and TRBJ2-1; 7 bases map to TRBD1. The CDR3 consists of 13 residues. After removal of 5 bases from V and 7 bases from J, the junction contained 5 bases not matched to a gene. The germline gives CDR1 SSHAT, CDR2 FNYEAQ (reference sequence). The CDR3 here is CASSLDRENEQFF. As DNA, the CDR3 is TGTGCCAGCAGCCTCGACAGGGAAAATGAGCAGTTCTTC.

The rearrangement joins TRBV9 to TRBJ2-1, with D uncertain. The germline CDR1 and CDR2 sequences are SGDLS and YYNGEE. V was shortened by 0 bases and J by 9 bases, with 10 bases between the two germline ends. This CDR3 region has 13 residues. CDR3: CASSVVGSGEQFF. Written as DNA, the CDR3 is TGTGCCAGCAGCGTAGTTGGTAGTGGTGAGCAGTTCTTC. The full variable domain, rest sourced from reference TRBV9 and TRBJ2-1, is DSGVTQTPKHLITATGQRVTLRCSPRSGDLSVYWYQQSLDQGLQFLIQYYNGEERAKGNILERFSAQQFPDLHSELNLSSLELGDSALYFCASSVVGSGEQFFGPGTRLTVL.

The rearrangement uses TRBV5-5 and TRBJ2-7; 8 bases agree with TRBD2. V trimming: 4 bases; J trimming: 6 bases; junction bases outside the gene matches: 9. Germline lookup yields CDR1 SGHKS and CDR2 YYEKEE (reference sequence). The CDR3 sequence is 14 residues long. In DNA form, the CDR3 reads TGTGCCAGCAGCCTGGGTTGGACTAGCTTCGAGCAGTACTTC. Its translation: CASSLGWTSFEQYF.

The genes are TRBV5-6 and TRBJ2-5; 7 bases agree with TRBD1. This CDR3 comprises 14 residues. Germline V CDR1 and CDR2: SGHDT, YYEEEE. The V and J ends lost 5 bases and 1 base, in that order; junction bases with no gene match: 5. CDR3 coding DNA: TGTGCCAGCAGTTATCGGGACAGCCAAGAGACCCAGTACTTC. Amino acids: CASSYRDSQETQYF.

The chain carries TRBV28 and TRBJ1-1; the D is unclear. This CDR3 has 18 amino acids. Between the trimmed V and J ends, which lost 2 bases and 6 bases, there was a span of 25 bases. CDR1 and CDR2 from the germline V gene are MDHEN and SYDVKM. The CDR3 loop is CASSLPYNLGNGRAEAFF. As DNA, the CDR3 is TGTGCCAGCAGTTTACCCTACAATCTAGGTAATGGCCGCGCTGAAGCTTTCTTT. The entire variable domain, with the rest obtained from reference TRBV28 and TRBJ1-1, is as follows: DVKVTQSSRYLVKRTGEKVFLECVQDMDHENMFWYRQDPGLGLRLIYFSYDVKMKEKGDIPEGYSVSREKKERFSLILESASTNQTSMYLCASSLPYNLGNGRAEAFFGQGTRLTVV.

V is TRBV6-5 and J is TRBJ1-2; 9 bases line up with TRBD1. The germline V gene has CDR1 MNHEY and CDR2 SVGAGI. J was trimmed by 8 bases and V by 4 bases; bases with no gene match: 8. CDR3 size: 14 residues. In nucleotides, the CDR3 is TGTGCCAGCAGTTTTTTACAGGGGGCTGTCGGCTACACCTTC. Protein: CASSFLQGAVGYTF.

The V and J genes are TRBV18 and TRBJ2-3; the match to TRBD1 covers 9 bases. Germline-derived CDR1 and CDR2 are KGHSH and LQKENI. CDR3 size: 17 residues. Losses at the gene ends were 0 bases for V and 0 bases for J; bases not matched to a gene: 4. CDR3 sequence: CASSPPVGQGSTDTQYF. The CDR3 nucleotides read TGTGCCAGCTCACCACCGGTAGGACAGGGGAGCACAGATACGCAGTATTTT.

The chain uses TRBV28 and TRBJ2-2, with D unresolved. V lost 5 bases and J lost 4, with 2 bases in between. This CDR3 is built from 11 residues. CDR1 and CDR2 (germline): MDHEN, SYDVKM. The CDR3 DNA reads TGTGCCAGCAGTCTCACCGGGGAGCTGTTTTTT. Translation: CASSLTGELFF.

The rearrangement joins TRBV15 to TRBJ1-6, with D possibly matching TRBD1 (5 bases). This CDR3 region has 16 residues. V lost 5 bases to trimming and J lost 7 bases, with 18 bases between them. Per the germline V gene, CDR1 is LNHNV and CDR2 is YYDKDF (reference sequence). The CDR3 sequence: CATSSFETVRNSPLHF. The CDR3 DNA reads as TGTGCCACCAGCTCGTTCGAGACAGTTAGAAATTCACCCCTCCACTTT.

The rearrangement uses TRBV6-1 and TRBJ2-1, with 7 bases identical to TRBD1. J was trimmed by 7 bases and V by 9 bases; bases with no gene match: 15. The CDR3 spans 15 residues. The germline gives CDR1 MNHNS, CDR2 SASEGT. CDR3 sequence reads: CASILRGLAGNEQFF. CDR3 DNA: TGTGCCAGTATACTGAGGGGGCTAGCAGGGAATGAGCAGTTCTTC.

CDR3 sequence (DNA): TGTGCCAGCAGCGCCACGGACAGGTCGCAAGCTTTCTTT. Translated: CASSATDRSQAFF. The chain carries TRBV9 and TRBJ1-1; 7 nucleotides align to TRBD1. The CDR3 covers 13 residues. In germline, CDR1 is SGDLS, CDR2 YYNGEE. V was pared by 3 bases and J by 9 bases, with 8 bases of the junction left unmatched.

V usage is TRBV7-2 and J usage is TRBJ2-6; D is possibly TRBD1 (5 bases). From germline, CDR1 is SGHTA and CDR2 FQGNSA. This CDR3 is 15 amino acids long. Trimming shortened V by 5 bases and J by 3 bases, and 11 bases separated the two germline ends. CDR3 coding DNA: TGTGCCAGCAGCCTAGGGGCAGTTGGGGCCAACGTCCTGACTTTC. This sequence encodes CASSLGAVGANVLTF.

J is TRBJ1-1 and V is TRBV5-1; TRBD1 might be the D (5 bases). The CDR3 length is 13 residues. Trimming stripped 1 base from V and 5 bases from J, with 9 bases between. CDR1 and CDR2 (germline): SGHRS, YFSETQ. CDR3 bases: TGCGCCAGCAGCTTGCAGGGAGGGACTGAAGCTTTCTTT. Protein sequence: CASSLQGGTEAFF.

This rearrangement joins TRBV5-1 to TRBJ2-3, with D possibly being TRBD2 (6 bases). This CDR3 comprises 14 residues. V lost 2 bases and J lost 0, with 7 bases in between. Germline V CDR1 and CDR2: SGHRS, YFSETQ. The DNA of the CDR3 is TGCGCCAGCAGCTTTGCGGGGAGCACAGATACGCAGTATTTT. It specifies CASSFAGSTDTQYF.

V is TRBV7-3 and J is TRBJ2-5, with D unresolved. Germline loops: CDR1 SGHTA, CDR2 FQGTGA. Trimming pared 2 bases from V and 7 bases from J, leaving 11 bases between. The CDR3 is made up of 13 amino acids. Written as DNA, the CDR3 is TGTGCCAGCAGCTTACCAGATTCGGGGACCCAGTACTTC. Its translation: CASSLPDSGTQYF.

This chain uses TRBV5-8 with TRBJ1-2; 7 bases line up with TRBD1. With 1 base clipped from V and 7 bases from J, the junction kept 13 bases outside the gene matches. Per the germline V gene, CDR1 is SGHTS and CDR2 is YDEGEE. The CDR3 runs 16 residues. Here the CDR3 DNA reads TGTGCCAGCAGCTTGCGGTTGTCAGGGGGAGGTCGTGGCTACACCTTC. This encodes CASSLRLSGGGRGYTF.

The rearrangement links TRBV25-1 to TRBJ1-5; TRBD1 agrees at 10 bases. The CDR3 has 18 residues. The germline V gene has CDR1 MGHDK and CDR2 SYGVNS. V lost 2 bases to trimming and J lost 0 bases; unmatched junction nucleotides: 7. The DNA of the CDR3 is TGTGCCAGCAGTGAAGGGACAGGGGACGGAAATAGCAATCAGCCCCAGCATTTT. It yields the protein CASSEGTGDGNSNQPQHF.

The chain carries TRBV18 and TRBJ2-1, with D maybe TRBD2 (6 bases). With 6 bases removed from V and 5 bases from J, the gap between germline ends came to 26 bases. CDR3 length equals 18 residues. CDR1 and CDR2 (germline): KGHSH, LQKENI. CDR3 residues: CASSPTGAGLTTNNEQFF. As DNA, the CDR3 is TGTGCCAGCTCCCCCACGGGAGCTGGCCTAACTACTAACAATGAGCAGTTCTTC.

This rearrangement joins TRBV6-5 to TRBJ1-5, with D maybe TRBD1 (5 bases). CDR3 length: 15 amino acids. Deletions cut 5 bases from V and 2 bases from J, with 13 bases between. Germline V gene lookup returns CDR1 MNHEY and CDR2 SVGAGI. The CDR3 DNA is TGTGCCAGCAGTCGATCCGTAGGGGGCAATCAGCCCCAGCATTTT. Translated, it gives CASSRSVGGNQPQHF.

The rearrangement links TRBV28 to TRBJ1-5; 8 bases align to TRBD1. This CDR3 has 13 amino acids. The V segment lost 3 bases and the J segment 5 bases; nucleotides outside the gene matches: 0. Germline CDR1 reads MDHEN; CDR2 reads SYDVKM. The CDR3 spells CASSLDRDQPQHF. Written as DNA, the CDR3 is TGTGCCAGCAGTTTGGACAGGGATCAGCCCCAGCATTTT.

This clone was seen a single time. The chain recombines TRBV4-3 with TRBJ1-3; perhaps TRBD1 as D (6 bases). V shed 4 bases and J shed 0 bases, with 13 bases lying between them. Germline loops: CDR1 LGHNA, CDR2 YSLEER. CDR3 size: 16 residues. DNA for the CDR3: TGCGCCAGCAGCCCTAAACACAGGGACTCTGGAAACACCATATATTTT. Encoded protein: CASSPKHRDSGNTIYF.

The rearrangement uses TRBV18 and TRBJ2-7; no definite D call. V lost 1 base to trimming and J lost 0 bases, with 4 bases between them. Looked up from germline, CDR1 is KGHSH and CDR2 is LQKENI. The CDR3 is made up of 13 amino acids. The chain's CDR3 is CASSPLSSYEQYF. DNA for the CDR3: TGTGCCAGCTCACCACTCAGCTCCTACGAGCAGTACTTC.

The J gene is TRBJ1-2, the V gene TRBV18, with a tentative D call TRBD1 (5 bases). Looked up from germline, CDR1 is KGHSH and CDR2 is LQKENI. The CDR3 sequence is 15 residues long. The V end lost 7 bases, the J end lost 2 bases, and 17 bases lay between the germline ends. The CDR3 sequence is CASLRGNPGNYGYTF. In DNA, the CDR3 is TGTGCCAGCTTACGGGGGAACCCTGGGAACTATGGCTACACCTTC.

This clone was observed a single time. V is TRBV9 and J is TRBJ1-1; D might be TRBD1 (5 bases). The V end lost 4 bases, the J end lost 1 base, and 14 bases lay between the germline ends. The CDR3 sequence is 15 residues long. The germline V gene has CDR1 SGDLS and CDR2 YYNGEE. The CDR3: CASSPWGVGNTEAFF. In DNA form, the CDR3 reads TGTGCCAGCAGCCCCTGGGGGGTGGGGAACACTGAAGCTTTCTTT.

The chain combines TRBV6-4 with TRBJ2-1; no clear D. The V gene lost 7 bases and the J gene lost 9 bases, with 13 bases spanning the gap. The CDR3 spans 12 residues. Germline V gene lookup returns CDR1 MRHNA and CDR2 SNTAGT. This chain's CDR3 is CASTSMRSEQFF. In DNA form, the CDR3 reads TGTGCCAGCACCTCGATGAGGAGTGAGCAGTTCTTC.

The rearrangement joins TRBV7-2 to TRBJ1-5, with a weak D call TRBD1 (6 bases). This CDR3 contains 18 residues. The germline V gene encodes CDR1 SGHTA and CDR2 FQGNSA. With 4 bases removed from V and 5 bases from J, the gap between germline ends came to 24 bases. Here the CDR3 DNA reads TGTGCCAGCAGCTCAACGCCCGGAAAGACAGGAGCCTATCAGCCCCAGCATTTT. Translating it yields CASSSTPGKTGAYQPQHF. Full variable domain (missing parts from reference TRBV7-2 and TRBJ1-5): GAGVSQSPSNKVTEKGKDVELRCDPISGHTALYWYRQSLGQGLEFLIYFQGNSAPDKSGLPSDRFSAERTGGSVSTLTIQRTQQEDSAVYLCASSSTPGKTGAYQPQHFGDGTRLSIL.

The chain joins TRBV28 to TRBJ1-2; TRBD1 aligns across 8 bases. CDR3 length equals 14 residues. Trimming took 5 bases from V and 5 from J; bases not matched to a gene: 7. Germline CDR1 is MDHEN and CDR2 is SYDVKM. This CDR3 is CASSDLDRGYGYTF. The DNA of the CDR3 is TGTGCCAGCAGTGACCTCGACAGGGGTTATGGCTACACCTTC.